A single sample gave rise to the 3 T cell receptor beta chains below, sequenced in a study of technical replicates of blood from a handful of donors (dated by TCRdb to the late 2010s). The receptor library was made with the immunoSEQ multiplex PCR assay. TCRdb holds this immuneACCESS table with in-frame rearrangements only. Some clones are missing; in checked studies, unresolved V genes explain under half, and the rest has no known cause. Recorded for this sample are 80,000 to 90,000 clones; roughly 94% of them occurred a single time. Clones ranked in the top ten supply less than 0.3% of the sample. Source material: T cells isolated from PBMCs. Every receptor here comes from a human donor in good health.

The chain carries TRBV28 and TRBJ1-2; 9 nucleotides line up with TRBD1. Germline V gene lookup returns CDR1 MDHEN and CDR2 SYDVKM. This CDR3 comprises 14 residues. After removal of 5 bases from V and 3 bases from J, the junction contained 4 bases not matched to a gene. Here the CDR3 reads CASSPGTGHYGYTF. Written as DNA, the CDR3 is TGTGCCAGCAGTCCCGGGACAGGGCACTATGGCTACACCTTC.

The J gene is TRBJ1-1, the V gene TRBV27; 7 bases map to TRBD1. Germline CDR1 reads MNHEY; CDR2 reads SMNVEV (reference sequence). CDR3 length: 13 amino acids. Trimming at V came to 2 bases and at J to 10 bases, leaving 7 bases not matched to a gene. This chain's CDR3 is CASSLQGGAVAFF. The CDR3 nucleotides read TGTGCCAGCAGTTTACAAGGGGGCGCGGTAGCTTTCTTT.

The chain recombines TRBV7-3 with TRBJ1-5, with 8 bases fitting TRBD1. The CDR3 is 14 amino acids. The J segment lost 2 bases and the V segment lost 5 bases, leaving 2 bases of the junction unmatched. Germline values: CDR1 SGHTA, CDR2 FQGTGA. The CDR3 sequence is CASSPQGGNQPQHF. CDR3 bases: TGTGCCAGCAGCCCACAGGGGGGCAATCAGCCCCAGCATTTT.